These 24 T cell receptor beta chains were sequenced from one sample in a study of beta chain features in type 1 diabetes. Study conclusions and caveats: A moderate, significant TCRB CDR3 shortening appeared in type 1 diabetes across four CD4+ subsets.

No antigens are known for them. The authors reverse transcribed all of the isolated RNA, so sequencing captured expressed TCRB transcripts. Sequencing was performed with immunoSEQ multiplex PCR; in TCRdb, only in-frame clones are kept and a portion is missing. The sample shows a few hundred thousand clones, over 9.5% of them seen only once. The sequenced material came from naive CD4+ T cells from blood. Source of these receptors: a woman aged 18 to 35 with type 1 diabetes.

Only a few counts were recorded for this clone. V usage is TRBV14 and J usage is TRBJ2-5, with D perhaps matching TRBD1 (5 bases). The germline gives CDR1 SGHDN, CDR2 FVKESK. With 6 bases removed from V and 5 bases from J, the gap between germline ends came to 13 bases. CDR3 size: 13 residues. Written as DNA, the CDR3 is TGTGCCAGCAGTCGACAGCTCGGGGAGACCCAGTACTTC. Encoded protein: CASSRQLGETQYF.

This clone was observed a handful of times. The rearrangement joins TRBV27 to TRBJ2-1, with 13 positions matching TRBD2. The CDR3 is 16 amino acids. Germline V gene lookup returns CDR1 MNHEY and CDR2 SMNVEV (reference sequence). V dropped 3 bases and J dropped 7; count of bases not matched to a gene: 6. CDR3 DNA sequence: TGTGCCAGCAGTTTTCGACTAGCGGGGGGCTTAAATGAGCAGTTCTTC. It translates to CASSFRLAGGLNEQFF.

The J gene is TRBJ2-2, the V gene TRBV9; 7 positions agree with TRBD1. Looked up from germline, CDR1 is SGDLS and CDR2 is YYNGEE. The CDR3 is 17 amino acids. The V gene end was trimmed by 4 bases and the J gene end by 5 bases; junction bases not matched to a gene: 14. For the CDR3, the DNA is TGTGCCAGCAGCAACATCGGCCGGGGCAGGGGGACCGGGGAGCTGTTTTTT. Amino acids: CASSNIGRGRGTGELFF.

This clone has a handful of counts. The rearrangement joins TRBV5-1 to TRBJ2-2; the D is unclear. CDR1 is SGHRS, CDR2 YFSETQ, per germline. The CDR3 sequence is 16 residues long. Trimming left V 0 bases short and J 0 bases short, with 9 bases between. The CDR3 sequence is CASSLASRSNTGELFF. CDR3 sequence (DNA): TGCGCCAGCAGCTTGGCCTCACGGTCGAACACCGGGGAGCTGTTTTTT.

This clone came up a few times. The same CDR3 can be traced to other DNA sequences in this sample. CDR3 residues: CASSVDRGQETQYF. The CDR3 DNA sequence: TGTGCCAGCAGCGTAGATAGGGGCCAAGAGACCCAGTACTTC. This chain uses TRBV9 with TRBJ2-5; TRBD1 might be the D (5 bases). The CDR3 has 14 residues. CDR1 and CDR2 from the germline V gene are SGDLS and YYNGEE. V lost 0 bases to trimming and J lost 1 base, with 7 bases between them.

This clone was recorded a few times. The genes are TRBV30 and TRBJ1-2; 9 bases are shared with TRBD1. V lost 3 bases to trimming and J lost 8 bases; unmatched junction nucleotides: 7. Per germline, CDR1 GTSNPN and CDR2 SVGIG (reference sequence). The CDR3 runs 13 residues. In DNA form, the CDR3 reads TGTGCCTGGAGAACAGGGGGCGCCCCGGGCTACACCTTC. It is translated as CAWRTGGAPGYTF.

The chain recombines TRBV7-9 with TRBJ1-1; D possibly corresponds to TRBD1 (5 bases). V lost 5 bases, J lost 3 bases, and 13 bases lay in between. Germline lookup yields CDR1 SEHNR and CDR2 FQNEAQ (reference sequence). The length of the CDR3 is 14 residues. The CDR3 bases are TGTGCCAGCAGCCTAGAGACAGCTCACACTGAAGCTTTCTTT. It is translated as CASSLETAHTEAFF.

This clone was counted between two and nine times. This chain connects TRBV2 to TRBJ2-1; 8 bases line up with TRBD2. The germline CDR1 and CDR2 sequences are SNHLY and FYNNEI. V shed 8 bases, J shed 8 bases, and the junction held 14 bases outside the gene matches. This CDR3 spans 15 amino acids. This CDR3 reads CASGLAGLAGDEQFF. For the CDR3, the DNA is TGTGCCAGCGGGTTAGCGGGACTCGCGGGCGATGAGCAGTTCTTC. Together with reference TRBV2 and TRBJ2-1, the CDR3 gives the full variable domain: EPEVTQTPSHQVTQMGQEVILRCVPISNHLYFYWYRQILGQKVEFLVSFYNNEISEKSEIFDDQFSVERPDGSNFTLKIRSTKLEDSAMYFCASGLAGLAGDEQFFGPGTRLTVL.

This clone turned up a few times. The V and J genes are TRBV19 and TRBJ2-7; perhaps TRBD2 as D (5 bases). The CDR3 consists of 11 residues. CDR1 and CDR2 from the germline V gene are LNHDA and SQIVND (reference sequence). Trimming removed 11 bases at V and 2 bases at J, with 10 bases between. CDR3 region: CASGVAYEQYF. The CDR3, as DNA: TGTGCCTCCGGGGTTGCCTACGAGCAGTACTTC.

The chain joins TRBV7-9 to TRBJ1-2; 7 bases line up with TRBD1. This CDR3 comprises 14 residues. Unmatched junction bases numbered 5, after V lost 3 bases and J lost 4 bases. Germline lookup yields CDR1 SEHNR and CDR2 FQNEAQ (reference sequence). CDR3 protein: CASSLTGLSYGYTF. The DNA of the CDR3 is TGTGCCAGCAGCTTGACAGGGCTTAGCTATGGCTACACCTTC.

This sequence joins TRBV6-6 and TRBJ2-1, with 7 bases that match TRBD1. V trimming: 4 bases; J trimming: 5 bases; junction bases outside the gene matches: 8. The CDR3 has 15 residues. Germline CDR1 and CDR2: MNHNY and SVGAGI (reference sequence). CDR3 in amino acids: CASSSRQGVDNEQFF. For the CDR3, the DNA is TGTGCCAGCAGTTCCCGACAGGGAGTGGACAATGAGCAGTTCTTC.

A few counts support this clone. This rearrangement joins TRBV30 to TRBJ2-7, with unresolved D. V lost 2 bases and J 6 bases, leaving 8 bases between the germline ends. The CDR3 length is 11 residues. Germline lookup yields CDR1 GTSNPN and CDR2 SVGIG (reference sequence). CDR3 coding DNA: TGTGCCTGGAGTAAGCTGAGCGAGCAGTACTTC. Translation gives CAWSKLSEQYF.

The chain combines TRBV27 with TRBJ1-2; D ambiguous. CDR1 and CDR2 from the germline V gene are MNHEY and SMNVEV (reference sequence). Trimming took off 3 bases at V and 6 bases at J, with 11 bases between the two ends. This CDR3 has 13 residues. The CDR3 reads CASSFRVTNGYTF. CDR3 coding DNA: TGTGCCAGCAGTTTTCGGGTTACGAATGGCTACACCTTC.

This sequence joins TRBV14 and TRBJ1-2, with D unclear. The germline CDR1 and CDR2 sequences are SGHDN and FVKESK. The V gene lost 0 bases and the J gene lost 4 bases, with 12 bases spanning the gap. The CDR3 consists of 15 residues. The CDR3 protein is CASSQDHGEPYGYTF. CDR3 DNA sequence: TGTGCCAGCAGCCAAGATCACGGAGAACCCTATGGCTACACCTTC.

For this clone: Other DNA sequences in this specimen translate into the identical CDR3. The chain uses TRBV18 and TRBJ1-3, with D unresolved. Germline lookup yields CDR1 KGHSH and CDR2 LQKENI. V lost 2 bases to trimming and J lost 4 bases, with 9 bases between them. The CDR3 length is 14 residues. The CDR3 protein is CASSPESAGNTIYF. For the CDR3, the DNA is TGTGCCAGCTCACCAGAGAGCGCCGGAAACACCATATATTTT.

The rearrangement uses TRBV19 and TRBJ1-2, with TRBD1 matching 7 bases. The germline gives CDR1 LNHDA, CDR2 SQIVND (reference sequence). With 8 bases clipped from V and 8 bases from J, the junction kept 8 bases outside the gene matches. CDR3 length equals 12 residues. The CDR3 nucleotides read TGTGCCAGTCGACAGGGAGACTGGGGCTACACCTTC. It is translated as CASRQGDWGYTF.

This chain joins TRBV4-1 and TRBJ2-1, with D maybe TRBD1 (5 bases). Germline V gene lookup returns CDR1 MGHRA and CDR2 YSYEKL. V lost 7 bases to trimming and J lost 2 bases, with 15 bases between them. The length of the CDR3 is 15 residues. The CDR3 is CASTSLGATYNEQFF. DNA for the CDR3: TGCGCCAGCACCAGTCTAGGGGCCACCTACAATGAGCAGTTCTTC.

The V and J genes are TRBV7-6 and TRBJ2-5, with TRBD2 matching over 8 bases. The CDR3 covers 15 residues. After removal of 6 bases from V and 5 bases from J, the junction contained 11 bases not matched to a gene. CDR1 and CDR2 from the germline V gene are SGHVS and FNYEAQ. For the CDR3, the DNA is TGTGCCAGCAGGTCTGCCGGGACTAGAAGGGAGACCCAGTACTTC. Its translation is CASRSAGTRRETQYF.

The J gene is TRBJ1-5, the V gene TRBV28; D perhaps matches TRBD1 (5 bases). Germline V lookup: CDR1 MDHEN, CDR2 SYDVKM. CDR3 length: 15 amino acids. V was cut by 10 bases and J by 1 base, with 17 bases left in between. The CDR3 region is CATGGWGISNQPQHF. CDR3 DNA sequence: TGTGCCACCGGGGGATGGGGAATAAGCAATCAGCCCCAGCATTTT.

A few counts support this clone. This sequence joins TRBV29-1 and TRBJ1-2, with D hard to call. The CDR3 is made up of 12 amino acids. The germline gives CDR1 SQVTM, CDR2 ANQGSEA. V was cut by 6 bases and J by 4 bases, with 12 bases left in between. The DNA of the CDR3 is TGCAGCGTCGACGACACCACCTATGGCTACACCTTC. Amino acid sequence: CSVDDTTYGYTF.

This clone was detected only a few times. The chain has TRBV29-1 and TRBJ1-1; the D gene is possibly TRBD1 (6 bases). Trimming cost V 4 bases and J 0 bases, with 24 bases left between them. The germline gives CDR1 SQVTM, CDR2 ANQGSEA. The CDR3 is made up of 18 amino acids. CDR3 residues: CSVAGSRGALRVNTEAFF. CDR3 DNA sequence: TGCAGCGTTGCGGGGAGTCGGGGGGCACTTCGGGTGAACACTGAAGCTTTCTTT.

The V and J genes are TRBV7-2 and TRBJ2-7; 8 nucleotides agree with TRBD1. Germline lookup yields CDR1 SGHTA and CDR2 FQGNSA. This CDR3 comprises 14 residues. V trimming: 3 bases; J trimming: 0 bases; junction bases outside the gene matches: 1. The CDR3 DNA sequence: TGTGCCAGCAGCTTTCAGGGGGCCTCCTACGAGCAGTACTTC. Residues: CASSFQGASYEQYF.

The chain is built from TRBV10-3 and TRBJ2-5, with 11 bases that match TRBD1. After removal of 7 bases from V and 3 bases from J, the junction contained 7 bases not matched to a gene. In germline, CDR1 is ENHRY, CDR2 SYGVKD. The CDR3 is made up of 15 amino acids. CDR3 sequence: CAIKGPGQGEETQYF. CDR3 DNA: TGTGCCATCAAGGGCCCGGGACAGGGGGAAGAGACCCAGTACTTC.

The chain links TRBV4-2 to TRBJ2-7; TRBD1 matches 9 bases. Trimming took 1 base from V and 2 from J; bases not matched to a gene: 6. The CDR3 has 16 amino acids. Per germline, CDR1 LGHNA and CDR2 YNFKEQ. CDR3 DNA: TGTGCCAGCAGCCAAGGATCCGGGACAGGGACCTACGAGCAGTACTTC. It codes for CASSQGSGTGTYEQYF.